A selection of T cell receptor beta chains follows, all from one sample in a study of blood T cell repertoires in COVID-19. Produced via immunoSEQ multiplex PCR; TCRdb's table is partial and in-frame only. The profile shows 130,000 or so clones, about 70% of them singletons. The sequenced material came from peripheral blood. The receptor source for this set is an older woman with acute or convalescent COVID-19. Each CDR3 is given with its conserved first and last residue. A D gene is named only where the DNA matches it firmly. Size values are once, few and many counts, or a class for expanded clones, and some rows have none.

clone size,J gene,D gene,V gene,CDR3 protein,CDR3 DNA
NA,TRBJ1-2,NA,TRBV7-2,CASLQGNYGYTF,TGTGCCAGCCTACAGGGAAACTATGGCTACACCTTC
NA,TRBJ1-2,NA,TRBV5-1,CASSLNAGAQSGYTF,TGCGCCAGCAGCTTAAACGCAGGGGCCCAGTCTGGCTACACCTTC
NA,TRBJ2-1,TRBD2,TRBV9,CASSVVGTSGMYNEQFF,TGTGCCAGCAGCGTAGTAGGGACTAGCGGGATGTACAATGAGCAGTTCTTC
NA,TRBJ2-1,NA,TRBV15,CATSTREWYNEQFF,TGTGCCACCAGCACACGGGAGTGGTACAATGAGCAGTTCTTC
NA,TRBJ2-5,NA,TRBV30,CAWSAEETQYF,TGTGCCTGGAGTGCGGAAGAGACCCAGTACTTC
NA,TRBJ1-2,TRBD1,TRBV5-5,CASSQTGTGGGYTF,TGTGCCAGCAGCCAGACCGGGACAGGGGGTGGCTACACCTTC
NA,TRBJ1-2,NA,TRBV29-1,CSVGGGGYGYTF,TGCAGCGTTGGGGGAGGCGGCTATGGCTACACCTTC
NA,TRBJ2-3,NA,TRBV10-3,CAISAQGGADTQYF,TGTGCCATCAGTGCTCAGGGGGGAGCAGATACGCAGTATTTT
NA,TRBJ2-5,TRBD2,TRBV11-2,CASSGLAGLETQYF,TGTGCCAGCAGCGGGCTAGCGGGGCTTGAGACCCAGTACTTC
NA,TRBJ2-2,NA,TRBV5-1,CASSLEGRNTGELFF,TGCGCCAGCAGCTTGGAAGGGAGGAACACCGGGGAGCTGTTTTTT
NA,TRBJ2-1,TRBD2,TRBV27,CASSQALAGYNEQFF,TGTGCCAGCAGTCAAGCACTAGCGGGGTACAATGAGCAGTTCTTC
many,TRBJ2-1,TRBD2,TRBV4-3,CASSHGTSGGYNEQFF,TGCGCCAGCAGCCACGGGACTAGCGGGGGATACAATGAGCAGTTCTTC
many,TRBJ2-5,NA,TRBV5-5,CASSLEGQSSLGTQYF,TGTGCCAGCAGCTTGGAAGGACAATCATCCCTGGGGACCCAGTACTTC
NA,TRBJ2-1,NA,TRBV10-3,CAISAGLTLRDEQFF,TGTGCCATCAGTGCGGGACTCACGCTTAGGGATGAGCAGTTCTTC
NA,TRBJ2-5,TRBD1,TRBV6-5,CASSRGQETQYF,TGTGCCAGCAGCAGGGGGCAAGAGACCCAGTACTTC
NA,TRBJ1-1,NA,TRBV29-1,CSVQGRPLMNTEAFF,TGCAGCGTCCAGGGTAGGCCGCTCATGAACACTGAAGCTTTCTTT